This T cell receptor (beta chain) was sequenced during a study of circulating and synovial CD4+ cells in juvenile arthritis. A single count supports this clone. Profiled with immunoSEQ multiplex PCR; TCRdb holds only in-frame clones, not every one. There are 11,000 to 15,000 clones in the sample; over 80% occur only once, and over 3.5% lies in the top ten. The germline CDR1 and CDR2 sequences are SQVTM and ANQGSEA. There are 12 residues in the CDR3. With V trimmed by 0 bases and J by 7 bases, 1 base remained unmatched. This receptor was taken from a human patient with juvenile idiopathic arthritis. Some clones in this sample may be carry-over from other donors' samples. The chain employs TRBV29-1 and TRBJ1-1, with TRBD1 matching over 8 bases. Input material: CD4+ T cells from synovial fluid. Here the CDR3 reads CSVEETGVEAFF. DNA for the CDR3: TGCAGCGTTGAAGAGACAGGGGTTGAAGCTTTCTTT. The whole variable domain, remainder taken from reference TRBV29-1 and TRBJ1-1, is SAVISQKPSRDICQRGTSLTIQCQVDSQVTMMFWYRQQPGQSLTLIATANQGSEATYESGFVIDKFPISRPNLTFSTLTVSNMSPEDSSIYLCSVEETGVEAFFGQGTRLTVV.